The 28 T cell receptor beta chains presented below share a single source sample, sequenced in a study of cytomegalovirus exposure and HLA in healthy donors. Clones were read by immunoSEQ multiplex PCR, and TCRdb kept only the in-frame ones, dropping some. The sample shows about 350,000 clones, about 85% of them seen only once. Material for sequencing was PBMCs. These receptors originate from a woman in her 30s in good health and CMV-seropositive.

V gene TRBV28 combines with J gene TRBJ2-4; 8 bases fit TRBD1. Germline CDR1 is MDHEN and CDR2 is SYDVKM. V trimming: 3 bases; J trimming: 2 bases; junction bases outside the gene matches: 3. There are 15 residues in the CDR3. The CDR3 loop reads CASSLPGGTKNIQYF. In nucleotides, the CDR3 is TGTGCCAGCAGTTTGCCAGGGGGCACCAAAAACATTCAGTACTTC.

The gene calls are TRBV9 and TRBJ2-7; unclear D gene. Germline CDR1 reads SGDLS; CDR2 reads YYNGEE. There are 15 residues in the CDR3. Trimming cost V 0 bases and J 0 bases, with 10 bases left between them. This chain's CDR3 is CASSVGLESSYEQYF. CDR3 nucleotide sequence: TGTGCCAGCAGCGTAGGGCTCGAGAGCTCCTACGAGCAGTACTTC.

The gene calls are TRBV28 and TRBJ2-1, with 13 bases lining up with TRBD2. Germline-derived CDR1 and CDR2 are MDHEN and SYDVKM. This CDR3 region has 16 residues. Trimming took 5 bases from V and 3 from J; bases not matched to a gene: 4. CDR3 in DNA: TGTGCCAGCAGTCCGGGACTAGCGGGACACTACAATGAGCAGTTCTTC. Its translation is CASSPGLAGHYNEQFF.

This rearrangement joins TRBV29-1 to TRBJ1-2; D might be TRBD1 (6 bases). Germline CDR1 and CDR2: SQVTM and ANQGSEA. V dropped 3 bases and J dropped 4 bases, with 12 bases sitting between them. This CDR3 is 13 amino acids long. DNA of the CDR3: TGCAGCGTTGAGGCAGGGGACTTCTATGGCTACACCTTC. Amino acids: CSVEAGDFYGYTF.

This clone was seen repeatedly, ten times or more. The chain couples TRBV5-6 to TRBJ2-2, with 8 bases matching TRBD1. The ends lost 0 bases at V and 11 bases at J; junction bases unmatched: 9. Germline CDR1 is SGHDT and CDR2 is YYEEEE. This CDR3 is 15 amino acids long. CDR3 coding DNA: TGTGCCAGCAGCTTGGCGGGGACAGGAAACCTCGAGCTGTTTTTT. It is translated as CASSLAGTGNLELFF.

V usage is TRBV7-6 and J usage is TRBJ2-7; D might be TRBD1 or TRBD2, each matching 5 bases. Trimming removed 3 bases at V and 0 bases at J, with 12 bases between. CDR1 is SGHVS, CDR2 FNYEAQ, per germline. The CDR3 is made up of 15 amino acids. CDR3 amino acids: CASSFSRDPSYEQYF. The CDR3 coding sequence is TGTGCCAGCAGCTTCTCCAGGGACCCCTCCTACGAGCAGTACTTC.

The rearrangement links TRBV4-1 to TRBJ2-3; 13 bases map to TRBD2. V shed 3 bases and J 5 bases; nucleotides not matched to a gene: 2. The CDR3 consists of 15 residues. Germline loops: CDR1 MGHRA, CDR2 YSYEKL. CDR3 bases: TGCGCCAGCAGCCAGAGACTAGCGGGGGGAGATACGCAGTATTTT. Amino acids: CASSQRLAGGDTQYF.

The chain is built from TRBV27 and TRBJ1-1; D gene ambiguous. V was clipped by 6 bases and J by 5 bases, with 19 bases between them. The CDR3 is 15 amino acids. In germline, CDR1 is MNHEY, CDR2 SMNVEV (reference sequence). The CDR3: CASSFYLPGGTEAFF. DNA of the CDR3: TGTGCCAGCAGCTTCTATCTACCCGGTGGTACTGAAGCTTTCTTT.

The chain uses TRBV28 and TRBJ2-7; D gene ambiguous. This CDR3 comprises 16 residues. The V gene's germline CDR1 is MDHEN and CDR2 SYDVKM. V lost 3 bases and J lost 0, with 15 bases in between. Here the CDR3 reads CASSFSQVVRSYEQYF. For the CDR3, the DNA is TGTGCCAGCAGTTTTTCGCAGGTTGTACGCTCCTACGAGCAGTACTTC. The full variable domain, rest sourced from reference TRBV28 and TRBJ2-7, is DVKVTQSSRYLVKRTGEKVFLECVQDMDHENMFWYRQDPGLGLRLIYFSYDVKMKEKGDIPEGYSVSREKKERFSLILESASTNQTSMYLCASSFSQVVRSYEQYFGPGTRLTVT.

This chain joins TRBV6-1 and TRBJ1-2; TRBD1 matches 11 bases. Per the germline V gene, CDR1 is MNHNS and CDR2 is SASEGT. The CDR3 is 14 residues long. The V gene end was trimmed by 9 bases and the J gene end by 4 bases; junction bases not matched to a gene: 7. The CDR3 sequence is CASFPGQGGYGYTF. The DNA of the CDR3 is TGTGCCAGTTTTCCGGGACAGGGGGGCTATGGCTACACCTTC.

The chain recombines TRBV6-5 with TRBJ1-1, with D tentatively TRBD1 (6 bases). CDR1 and CDR2 (germline): MNHEY, SVGAGI. This CDR3 region has 14 residues. Trimming removed 6 bases at V and 1 base at J, with 12 bases between. CDR3 DNA: TGTGCCAGCAGGAGCGGGACATCGAACACTGAAGCTTTCTTT. Amino acid sequence: CASRSGTSNTEAFF.

DNA of the CDR3: TGTGCCAGCAGCTTAGGGGTCGGTCGGGGCCAAGAGACCCAGTACTTC. Translating it yields CASSLGVGRGQETQYF. The chain is built from TRBV7-2 and TRBJ2-5; D is perhaps TRBD2 (5 bases). Trimming pared 1 base from V and 1 base from J, leaving 13 bases between. Per the germline V gene, CDR1 is SGHTA and CDR2 is FQGNSA. The CDR3 loop spans 16 amino acids.

The V gene is TRBV4-3, the J gene TRBJ2-7; D ambiguous. This CDR3 is 14 amino acids long. The germline CDR1 and CDR2 sequences are LGHNA and YSLEER. With 4 bases removed from V and 5 bases from J, the gap between germline ends came to 15 bases. The CDR3 loop is CASSPTSLGHEQYF. The CDR3 bases are TGCGCCAGCAGCCCCACGTCGCTAGGGCACGAGCAGTACTTC.

The V and J genes are TRBV28 and TRBJ2-7; TRBD2 aligns across 10 bases. The CDR3 is made up of 13 amino acids. The V gene end was trimmed by 10 bases and the J gene end by 5 bases; junction bases not matched to a gene: 8. CDR1 is MDHEN and CDR2 is SYDVKM in the germline V gene. DNA for the CDR3: TGTGCCACCAAGCGGGAGGGCCTTAACGAGCAGTACTTC. Translated, it gives CATKREGLNEQYF. The whole variable domain, remainder taken from reference TRBV28 and TRBJ2-7, is DVKVTQSSRYLVKRTGEKVFLECVQDMDHENMFWYRQDPGLGLRLIYFSYDVKMKEKGDIPEGYSVSREKKERFSLILESASTNQTSMYLCATKREGLNEQYFGPGTRLTVT.

This clone was picked up a small number of times. The rearrangement joins TRBV6-5 to TRBJ2-1; D is undetermined. Germline-derived CDR1 and CDR2 are MNHEY and SVGAGI. Trimming shortened V by 2 bases and J by 6 bases, and 8 bases separated the two germline ends. CDR3 length: 13 residues. This CDR3 is CASSYPASNEQFF. The DNA of the CDR3 is TGTGCCAGCAGTTACCCCGCCAGCAATGAGCAGTTCTTC.

This chain connects TRBV29-1 to TRBJ2-7; D gene unclear. The CDR3 is 10 amino acids. V was shortened by 4 bases and J by 7 bases, with 8 bases between the two germline ends. CDR1 is SQVTM and CDR2 is ANQGSEA in the germline V gene. DNA of the CDR3: TGCAGCGTTGGGACGCTGGAGCAGTACTTC. This sequence encodes CSVGTLEQYF.

The genes are TRBV4-3 and TRBJ2-7; a possible D gene is TRBD1 (6 bases). V was pared by 1 base and J by 2 bases, with 9 bases between. This CDR3 is built from 14 residues. Germline V gene data show CDR1 as LGHNA and CDR2 as YSLEER. CDR3 sequence (DNA): TGCGCCAGCAGCCAAGCCCGGGACACCTACGAGCAGTACTTC. This encodes CASSQARDTYEQYF.

V usage is TRBV5-6 and J usage is TRBJ2-7, with 7 bases matching TRBD2. Germline lookup yields CDR1 SGHDT and CDR2 YYEEEE. The length of the CDR3 is 15 residues. V dropped 4 bases and J dropped 3; count of bases not matched to a gene: 10. CDR3 in DNA: TGTGCCAGCAGCCGCCCCGGGGGGAATCTCTACGAGCAGTACTTC. Amino acids: CASSRPGGNLYEQYF.

V usage is TRBV30 and J usage is TRBJ2-1, with 9 bases aligning to TRBD2. CDR3 length: 14 amino acids. The V gene's germline CDR1 is GTSNPN and CDR2 SVGIG (reference sequence). V gave up 4 bases and J gave up 0 bases; unmatched junction bases: 1. Written as DNA, the CDR3 is TGTGCCTGGACTAGCGGGGTCTCCTACAATGAGCAGTTCTTC. Protein: CAWTSGVSYNEQFF.

This chain joins TRBV11-2 and TRBJ2-7; no firm D call. Germline-derived CDR1 and CDR2 are SGHAT and FQNNGV. Trimming removed 5 bases at V and 3 bases at J, with 14 bases between. The CDR3 covers 14 residues. The CDR3 DNA reads as TGTGCCAGCAGCCTTAGAGCAGCAGACTACGAGCAGTACTTC. Its translation: CASSLRAADYEQYF.

This rearrangement joins TRBV14 to TRBJ1-2; D may be TRBD1 (5 bases). Between the trimmed V and J ends, which lost 1 base and 6 bases, there was a span of 12 bases. This CDR3 has 14 amino acids. Germline values: CDR1 SGHDN, CDR2 FVKESK. The CDR3 reads CASSQGGQGNGYTF. The DNA of the CDR3 is TGTGCCAGCAGCCAAGGTGGGCAGGGAAATGGCTACACCTTC.

About this clone: At the DNA level, this CDR3 is encoded by other sequences in the same sample as well. V usage is TRBV30 and J usage is TRBJ2-7; D uncertain. Trimming cost V 0 bases and J 3 bases, with 6 bases left between them. This CDR3 is built from 12 residues. The germline CDR1 and CDR2 sequences are GTSNPN and SVGIG (reference sequence). In DNA, the CDR3 is TGTGCCTGGAGTGTAGGTAGCTACGAGCAGTACTTC. The encoded protein is CAWSVGSYEQYF.

The chain carries TRBV5-5 and TRBJ2-7; D gene uncertain. This CDR3 is 16 amino acids long. V was trimmed by 9 bases and J by 5 bases, leaving 27 bases between them. CDR1 SGHKS and CDR2 YYEKEE come from the germline V gene (reference sequence). The CDR3 DNA reads as TGTGCCACCGCAAGAAAAAAACCCGGTAGCATCCACGAGCAGTACTTC. Its protein is CATARKKPGSIHEQYF.

DNA of the CDR3: TGCAGCGTTGGGTCCAGGGGGACTAGCACAGATACGCAGTATTTT. As protein: CSVGSRGTSTDTQYF. V usage is TRBV29-1 and J usage is TRBJ2-3, with D perhaps matching TRBD1 (7 bases). V was pared by 4 bases and J by 0 bases, with 14 bases between. The length of the CDR3 is 15 residues. Germline V gene data show CDR1 as SQVTM and CDR2 as ANQGSEA.

This chain uses TRBV6-5 with TRBJ2-1; D could derive from TRBD1 or TRBD2 (6 bases each). The V gene's germline CDR1 is MNHEY and CDR2 SVGAGI. The CDR3 spans 15 residues. V lost 5 bases and J 6 bases, leaving 17 bases between the germline ends. The CDR3 DNA follows: TGTGCCAGCAGTGTGGATAGGGGGAGGCTCAATGAGCAGTTCTTC. The encoded protein is CASSVDRGRLNEQFF.

This clone was observed a few times. This chain connects TRBV14 to TRBJ1-5; no firm D call. The CDR3 consists of 13 residues. Germline V lookup: CDR1 SGHDN, CDR2 FVKESK. Trimming removed 2 bases at V and 6 bases at J, with 8 bases between. The CDR3 loop is CASSQFMGQPQHF. Here the CDR3 DNA reads TGTGCCAGCAGCCAATTTATGGGTCAGCCCCAGCATTTT. Variable domain in full (rest from reference TRBV14 and TRBJ1-5): EAGVTQFPSHSVIEKGQTVTLRCDPISGHDNLYWYRRVMGKEIKFLLHFVKESKQDESGMPNNRFLAERTGGTYSTLKVQPAELEDSGVYFCASSQFMGQPQHFGDGTRLSIL.

The chain recombines TRBV20-1 with TRBJ1-2; no clear D gene. Germline CDR1 reads DFQATT; CDR2 reads SNEGSKA (reference sequence). CDR3 size: 11 residues. Trimming took 3 bases from V and 8 from J, leaving 10 bases between them. Here the CDR3 DNA reads TGCAGTGCTAGTACCGGCTGGGGCTACACCTTC. This encodes CSASTGWGYTF.

This clone was found a few times. The chain combines TRBV2 with TRBJ1-5; D remains ambiguous. Germline-derived CDR1 and CDR2 are SNHLY and FYNNEI. Deletions cut 6 bases from V and 3 bases from J, with 15 bases between. The CDR3 totals 15 residues. As DNA, the CDR3 is TGTGCCAGCAGGTTGACCCACAGCTCCAATCAGCCCCAGCATTTT. It codes for CASRLTHSSNQPQHF.